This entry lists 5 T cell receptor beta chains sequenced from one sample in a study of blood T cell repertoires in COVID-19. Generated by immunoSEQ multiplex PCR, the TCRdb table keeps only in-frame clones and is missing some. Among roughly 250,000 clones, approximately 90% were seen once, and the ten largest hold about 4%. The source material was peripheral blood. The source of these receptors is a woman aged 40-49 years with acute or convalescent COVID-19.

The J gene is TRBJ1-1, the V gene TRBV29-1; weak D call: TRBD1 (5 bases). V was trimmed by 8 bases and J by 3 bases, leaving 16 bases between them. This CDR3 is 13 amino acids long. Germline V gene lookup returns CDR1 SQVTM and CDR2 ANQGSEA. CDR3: CSPRWGVDTEAFF. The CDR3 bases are TGCAGCCCTCGATGGGGGGTGGACACTGAAGCTTTCTTT.

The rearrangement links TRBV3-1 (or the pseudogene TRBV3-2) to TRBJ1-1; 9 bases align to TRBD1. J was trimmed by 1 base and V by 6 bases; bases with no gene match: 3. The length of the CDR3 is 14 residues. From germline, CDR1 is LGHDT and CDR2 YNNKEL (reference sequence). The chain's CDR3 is CASRPDRGNTEAFF. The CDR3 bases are TGTGCCAGCAGACCGGACAGGGGGAACACTGAAGCTTTCTTT.

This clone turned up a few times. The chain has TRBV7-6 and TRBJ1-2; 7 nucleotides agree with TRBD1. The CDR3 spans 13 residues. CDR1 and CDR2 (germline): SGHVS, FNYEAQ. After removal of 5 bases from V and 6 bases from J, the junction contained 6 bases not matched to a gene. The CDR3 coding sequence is TGTGCCAGCAGCCCCACCCAGGGGGATGGCTACACCTTC. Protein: CASSPTQGDGYTF.

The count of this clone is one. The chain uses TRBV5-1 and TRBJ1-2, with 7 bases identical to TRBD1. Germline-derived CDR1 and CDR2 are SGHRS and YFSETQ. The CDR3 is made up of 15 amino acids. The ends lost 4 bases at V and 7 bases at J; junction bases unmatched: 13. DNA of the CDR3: TGCGCCAGCAGCGGGGACAGTCACGGGCCGGGTGGCTACACCTTC. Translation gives CASSGDSHGPGGYTF. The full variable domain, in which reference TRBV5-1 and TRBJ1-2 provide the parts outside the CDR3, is KAGVTQTPRYLIKTRGQQVTLSCSPISGHRSVSWYQQTPGQGLQFLFEYFSETQRNKGNFPGRFSGRQFSNSRSEMNVSTLELGDSALYLCASSGDSHGPGGYTFGSGTRLTVV.

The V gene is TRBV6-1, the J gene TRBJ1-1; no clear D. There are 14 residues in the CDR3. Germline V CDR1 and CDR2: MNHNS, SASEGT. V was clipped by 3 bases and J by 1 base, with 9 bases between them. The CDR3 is CASSDPGKNTEAFF. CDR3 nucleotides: TGTGCCAGCAGTGACCCGGGTAAGAACACTGAAGCTTTCTTT.